These 7 T cell receptor beta chains share one sample of origin, sequenced in a study of T-cell reconstitution after alpha-beta-depleted transplantation in children. Molecular barcoding with unique molecular identifiers was used for the TCRbeta library. MiXCR was run by TCRdb on the PCR reads, yielding one entry per CDR3 protein. The repertoire includes 700,000 to 850,000 distinct CDR3 sequences, 16% of them detected once, and around 5% sits in the top ten. Specimen: PBMCs, mostly from graft donor cells, collected 360 days after TCRalphabeta/CD19-depleted stem cell transplant. The receptors were gathered from a male patient aged 10 to 17 who had a stem cell transplant for acute lymphoblastic leukemia, so the T cells may come from the graft donor.

Many counts were recorded for this clonotype. This chain joins TRBV28 and TRBJ2-7; 8 bases align to TRBD2. V lost 6 bases and J lost 2; bases outside the gene matches: 9. CDR3 length: 15 residues. Germline CDR1 reads MDHEN; CDR2 reads SYDVKM. In DNA form, the CDR3 reads TGTGCCAGCAGCCGCCGCTTAGCGGGAACCTACGAGCAGTACTTC. It yields the protein CASSRRLAGTYEQYF.

This clonotype was seen more than once but under ten times. The chain has TRBV2 and TRBJ2-1, with unresolved D. Germline-derived CDR1 and CDR2 are SNHLY and FYNNEI. The CDR3 contains 13 residues. Trimming stripped 5 bases from V and 9 bases from J, with 14 bases between. The CDR3 sequence: CASSPSWVTEQFF. CDR3 nucleotide sequence: TGTGCCAGCAGTCCCTCCTGGGTGACTGAGCAGTTCTTC. Using reference TRBV2 and TRBJ2-1 for the parts outside the CDR3, the full variable domain is EPEVTQTPSHQVTQMGQEVILRCVPISNHLYFYWYRQILGQKVEFLVSFYNNEISEKSEIFDDQFSVERPDGSNFTLKIRSTKLEDSAMYFCASSPSWVTEQFFGPGTRLTVL.

Only a few counts were recorded for this clonotype. The chain links TRBV5-1 to TRBJ1-1; 7 bases map to TRBD1. From germline, CDR1 is SGHRS and CDR2 YFSETQ. The ends lost 0 bases at V and 1 base at J; junction bases unmatched: 3. This CDR3 comprises 15 residues. CDR3 protein: CASSLGNRGNTEAFF. For the CDR3, the DNA is TGCGCCAGCAGCTTGGGGAACAGGGGGAACACTGAAGCTTTCTTT.

This sequence joins TRBV7-2 and TRBJ2-2; D is perhaps TRBD2 (6 bases). From germline, CDR1 is SGHTA and CDR2 FQGNSA. This CDR3 has 15 residues. V lost 3 bases and J lost 4, with 12 bases in between. Here the CDR3 reads CASSLRLVSTGELFF. The CDR3 bases are TGTGCCAGCAGCTTGAGACTAGTTAGCACCGGGGAGCTGTTTTTT.

The chain couples TRBV6-1 to TRBJ1-2; D is undetermined. The V gene lost 2 bases and the J gene lost 0 bases, with 1 base spanning the gap. The germline V gene encodes CDR1 MNHNS and CDR2 SASEGT. This CDR3 region has 12 residues. The CDR3 reads CASSETNYGYTF. The CDR3 DNA is TGTGCCAGCAGTGAAACTAACTATGGCTACACCTTC.

V usage is TRBV12-3 or TRBV12-4 and J usage is TRBJ2-7, with TRBD2 matching over 7 bases. V dropped 6 bases and J dropped 1; count of bases not matched to a gene: 6. There are 14 residues in the CDR3. The CDR3 DNA reads as TGTGCCAGCAGACCAGCGGGGTCATCCTACGAGCAGTACTTC. Protein sequence: CASRPAGSSYEQYF.

Only a few counts were recorded for this clonotype. The rearrangement uses TRBV4-2 and TRBJ2-2; 7 bases are a match to TRBD2. Germline trimming cut 0 bases from V and 3 bases from J; bases unmatched to any gene: 4. CDR3 length: 16 residues. From germline, CDR1 is LGHNA and CDR2 YNFKEQ. CDR3 region: CASSQEGGRYTGELFF. As DNA, the CDR3 is TGTGCCAGCAGCCAAGAGGGGGGGAGATACACCGGGGAGCTGTTTTTT.